This is a list of T cell receptor beta chains from one sample in a study of T cell responses to AZD1222 COVID-19 vaccine. Measured with immunoSEQ multiplex PCR; TCRdb has only the in-frame clones, and not every one. The sample has fewer than 120,000 clones, approximately 94% seen once. Specimen: peripheral blood, collected 28 days after the second AZD1222 dose. These receptors originate from an adult who received the AZD1222 COVID-19 vaccine. Both conserved end residues are part of each CDR3. The order of the fields is CDR3 length, V gene, CDR3 protein.

14,TRBV6-5,CASSYSDDIATQYF
17,TRBV3-1/TRBV3-2,CASRPRLVFRDTDTQYF
16,TRBV29-1,CSVVVVKRAGPTEAFF
16,TRBV6-6,CASSYSVQGGNTEAFF
14,TRBV5-8,CASSFAWGRTEAFF
17,TRBV4-1,CASSPPNIRLAGWEQFF
15,TRBV27,CASSLIGQGGYEQYF
15,TRBV5-1,CASSSGGASYNEQFF
16,TRBV5-1,CASTVLAGEAYNEQFF
17,TRBV5-5,CASNLRLAGRTTDTQYF
14,TRBV6-5,CASSYSTSGDEQYF
11,TRBV12-3/TRBV12-4,CASSWGETQYF
14,TRBV5-1,CASSSQSSYNEQFF
14,TRBV2,CASSDGTANTEAFF
15,TRBV5-6,CASSLARTGESEQYF
14,TRBV5-1,CASSSTGIGDEQYF
13,TRBV29-1,CSVSSGFYNEQFF
12,TRBV6-8,CASSPPASGYTF